One sample yielded the 9 T cell receptor beta chains listed below, sequenced in a study of T cell responses to AZD1222 COVID-19 vaccine. Assay: immunoSEQ multiplex PCR; the TCRdb copy retains only in-frame clones and omits some. The sample contains 110,000 or so clones, roughly 91% of which appear only once. The sequencing here drew on peripheral blood, taken 28 days after the second AZD1222 dose. Receptors were obtained from an adult who received the AZD1222 COVID-19 vaccine.

The chain links TRBV7-2 to TRBJ1-1, with 7 bases fitting TRBD1. CDR1 is SGHTA and CDR2 is FQGNSA in the germline V gene. CDR3 length: 14 amino acids. The J segment lost 5 bases and the V segment lost 3 bases, leaving 6 bases of the junction unmatched. In DNA form, the CDR3 reads TGTGCCAGCAGCTTTAGGGGGCAGGGAACTGAAGCTTTCTTT. Protein: CASSFRGQGTEAFF.

The rearrangement links TRBV30 to TRBJ2-1; D unclear. Trimming stripped 2 bases from V and 8 bases from J, with 13 bases between. The germline V gene encodes CDR1 GTSNPN and CDR2 SVGIG (reference sequence). The CDR3 sequence is 13 residues long. The CDR3 nucleotides are TGTGCCTGGAGTAGCTTAGCTGGGTATGAGCAGTTCTTC. Translating gives CAWSSLAGYEQFF.

This clone was observed a handful of times. This chain joins TRBV27 and TRBJ2-3; possibly TRBD1 or TRBD2 for D (5 bases each). This CDR3 has 14 amino acids. Germline CDR1 MNHEY, CDR2 SMNVEV (reference sequence). The V and J ends lost 6 bases and 3 bases respectively, with 13 bases between them. The CDR3 region has the DNA TGTGCCAGCAGCCCGGGACGGCTAACAGATACGCAGTATTTT. It specifies CASSPGRLTDTQYF.

V is TRBV6-1 and J is TRBJ2-2; 7 bases fit TRBD2. This CDR3 contains 16 residues. Losses at the gene ends were 1 base for V and 8 bases for J; bases not matched to a gene: 10. The germline gives CDR1 MNHNS, CDR2 SASEGT. The CDR3 nucleotides are TGTGCCAGCAGTGAAGAGGAGGCGGGAGTGGGAGGGGAGCTGTTTTTT. Its protein product is CASSEEEAGVGGELFF.

V usage is TRBV20-1 and J usage is TRBJ2-7; D possibly corresponds to TRBD2 (6 bases). This CDR3 has 11 residues. CDR1 DFQATT and CDR2 SNEGSKA come from the germline V gene (reference sequence). V dropped 3 bases and J dropped 6 bases, with 9 bases sitting between them. DNA for the CDR3: TGCAGTGCTAGCGGGAGTCGCGAGCAGTACTTC. Amino acids: CSASGSREQYF.

The rearrangement links TRBV7-9 to TRBJ2-3; D not certain. This CDR3 has 14 amino acids. The ends were cut back, 1 base at V and 4 bases at J, with 9 bases in the middle. Germline V CDR1 and CDR2: SEHNR, FQNEAQ (reference sequence). CDR3 amino acids: CASSLDFGADTQYF. DNA for the CDR3: TGTGCCAGCAGCTTAGACTTTGGGGCAGATACGCAGTATTTT.

In its sample, this clone was seen once. V and J are TRBV9 and TRBJ1-2; tentative D call: TRBD1 (5 bases). The CDR3 contains 14 residues. Looked up from germline, CDR1 is SGDLS and CDR2 is YYNGEE. The germline V and J ends were trimmed by 3 bases and 6 bases, with 15 bases remaining between them. The CDR3 bases are TGTGCCAGCAGCGCCCCCGGGGGAGGAAATGGCTACACCTTC. Amino acids: CASSAPGGGNGYTF.

V is TRBV18 and J is TRBJ1-2; D possibly corresponds to TRBD1 (6 bases). Germline values: CDR1 KGHSH, CDR2 LQKENI. The CDR3 loop spans 15 amino acids. V shed 0 bases and J shed 0 bases, with 8 bases lying between them. The CDR3 nucleotides read TGTGCCAGCTCACCACCGGACAGCACTAACTATGGCTACACCTTC. Its protein is CASSPPDSTNYGYTF. Based on the CDR3 plus reference TRBV18 and TRBJ1-2, the full variable domain is NAGVMQNPRHLVRRRGQEARLRCSPMKGHSHVYWYRQLPEEGLKFMVYLQKENIIDESGMPKERFSAEFPKEGPSILRIQQVVRGDSAAYFCASSPPDSTNYGYTFGSGTRLTVV.

The chain uses TRBV9 and TRBJ2-3; TRBD2 aligns across 8 bases. This CDR3 is built from 13 residues. Germline V gives CDR1 SGDLS, CDR2 YYNGEE. V shed 5 bases, J shed 4 bases, and the junction held 3 bases outside the gene matches. The CDR3 sequence is CASRPLAADTQYF. The CDR3 region has the DNA TGTGCCAGCAGACCACTAGCGGCAGATACGCAGTATTTT.